This is a list of T cell receptor beta chains from one sample in a study of shared clonotypes between healthy human individuals. The assay was immunoSEQ multiplex PCR, and TCRdb's table has in-frame clones only and misses some. The sample shows roughly 2.5 million clones, around nine tenths of them seen only once. The sequencing input was naive CD4+ T cells sorted from blood. Receptors were obtained from a man in his late teens or twenties in good health. The CDR3 runs from the conserved cysteine through the conserved F or W. Each record gives: D gene, V gene, clone size, J gene, CDR3 protein, CDR3 DNA. D genes are given only for firm matches. Clone sizes are given selectively: once, few, many, or a class where the clone is expanded.

D: TRBD1; V: TRBV6-6; size: NA; J: TRBJ1-4; CDR3: CASSTGTGGEKLFF; DNA: TGTGCCAGCAGCACCGGGACAGGGGGCGAAAAACTGTTTTTT
D: TRBD2; V: TRBV13; size: NA; J: TRBJ2-6; CDR3: CASRPRGGGSGANVLTF; DNA: TGTGCCAGCAGGCCCCGGGGGGGCGGTTCTGGGGCCAACGTCCTGACTTTC
D: TRBD2; V: TRBV28; size: NA; J: TRBJ2-5; CDR3: CASSLPSGGGLETQYF; DNA: TGTGCCAGCAGTTTGCCTAGCGGGGGCGGTTTGGAGACCCAGTACTTC
D: NA; V: TRBV7-6; size: NA; J: TRBJ2-5; CDR3: CASSSPGIGYQETQYF; DNA: TGTGCCAGCAGCTCCCCCGGCATTGGGTACCAAGAGACCCAGTACTTC
D: TRBD1; V: TRBV18; size: few; J: TRBJ1-2; CDR3: CASSVTTGDYYGYTF; DNA: TGTGCCAGCTCGGTCACCACAGGGGACTACTATGGCTACACCTTC
D: TRBD2; V: TRBV7-3; size: NA; J: TRBJ2-2; CDR3: CASSSSGTSGPRELFF; DNA: TGTGCCAGCAGCTCATCCGGGACTAGCGGTCCCCGGGAGCTGTTTTTT
D: TRBD1; V: TRBV7-7; size: NA; J: TRBJ2-7; CDR3: CASSFLTGTGVVGEQYF; DNA: TGTGCTAGCAGCTTTTTAACGGGGACAGGGGTCGTGGGCGAGCAGTACTTC
D: NA; V: TRBV1; size: NA; J: TRBJ1-2; CDR3: CTSRQKWGGGRGYTF; DNA: TGCACCAGCAGACAAAAATGGGGAGGGGGCAGGGGCTACACCTTC
D: NA; V: TRBV7-2; size: NA; J: TRBJ2-6; CDR3: CASSFGLGASGANVLTF; DNA: TGTGCCAGCAGCTTCGGGCTCGGAGCCTCTGGGGCCAACGTCCTGACTTTC
D: NA; V: TRBV5-1; size: NA; J: TRBJ1-1; CDR3: CASSPGGNTEAFF; DNA: TGCGCCAGCAGCCCCGGGGGGAACACTGAAGCTTTCTTT
D: NA; V: TRBV2; size: NA; J: TRBJ1-6; CDR3: CASSAGKGSYNSPLHF; DNA: TGTGCCAGCAGTGCGGGGAAGGGGTCCTATAATTCACCCCTCCACTTT
D: TRBD2; V: TRBV30; size: NA; J: TRBJ2-3; CDR3: CASSRLAEGLEYF; DNA: TGTGCCTCCTCGCGACTAGCGGAGGGGTTGGAGTATTTT
D: NA; V: TRBV18; size: NA; J: TRBJ2-3; CDR3: CASSYLPGGADTQYF; DNA: TGTGCCAGCTCCTACCTCCCGGGCGGCGCAGATACGCAGTATTTT
D: TRBD2; V: TRBV28; size: NA; J: TRBJ2-2; CDR3: CASSPPRGGNTGELFF; DNA: TGTGCCAGCAGTCCTCCGCGGGGGGGGAACACCGGGGAGCTGTTTTTT
D: TRBD1; V: TRBV5-5; size: NA; J: TRBJ2-7; CDR3: CASSDMGQLTEQYF; DNA: TGTGCCAGCAGTGACATGGGACAGCTCACCGAGCAGTACTTC
D: TRBD1; V: TRBV4-3; size: NA; J: TRBJ1-2; CDR3: CASSRNPGGLVYGYTF; DNA: TGCGCCAGCAGTAGAAATCCAGGGGGCCTAGTCTATGGCTACACCTTC
D: NA; V: TRBV12-2; size: NA; J: TRBJ1-5; CDR3: CASRFDRYVGNQPQHF; DNA: TGTGCAAGTCGCTTCGACCGGTACGTGGGCAATCAGCCCCAGCATTTT
D: TRBD1; V: TRBV2; size: NA; J: TRBJ2-3; CDR3: CASSRDRGDTDTQYF; DNA: TGTGCCAGCAGTCGGGACAGGGGGGACACAGATACGCAGTATTTT
D: NA; V: TRBV18; size: NA; J: TRBJ1-1; CDR3: CASSRLGDGAEAFF; DNA: TGTGCCAGCTCACGACTGGGGGACGGGGCTGAAGCTTTCTTT
D: NA; V: TRBV18; size: NA; J: TRBJ1-1; CDR3: CASSPILPGISRGADTEAFF; DNA: TGTGCCAGCTCACCAATACTTCCGGGAATCTCGAGGGGGGCTGATACTGAAGCTTTCTTT
D: TRBD1; V: TRBV2; size: once; J: TRBJ2-3; CDR3: CASSESGQGADTQYF; DNA: TGTGCCAGCAGTGAAAGTGGTCAGGGGGCGGATACGCAGTATTTT
D: NA; V: TRBV18; size: NA; J: TRBJ2-7; CDR3: CASSPVPGTLLYEQYF; DNA: TGTGCCAGCTCACCAGTTCCCGGGACACTTCTCTACGAGCAGTACTTC
D: NA; V: TRBV28; size: once; J: TRBJ1-2; CDR3: CATDALGWGGYTF; DNA: TGTGCTACAGACGCCCTTGGATGGGGTGGCTACACCTTC